This T cell receptor beta chain appears in the sequencing data of a study of CD8 T cells in ankylosing spondylitis. Study results and limitations: It was reported that disease-linked clones were significantly enriched in matched ankylosing spondylitis synovial fluid. In ankylosing spondylitis blood, a motif of eight highly homologous TCR beta variants appeared characteristic.

Library preparation for TCR beta used quantitative 5'-RACE with molecular barcodes. TCRdb reprocessed the 5' RACE reads via MiXCR and lists one record per CDR3 protein. The sample contains about 240,000 distinct CDR3 sequences, 8.6% of which appear only once. Concerning this clonotype itself: The antigen remains undetermined.

CDR3 size: 13 residues. Germline values: CDR1 SGHTA, CDR2 FQGNSA. Trimming removed 5 bases at V and 5 bases at J, with 12 bases between. The TCR comes from a male donor with ankylosing spondylitis or in good health (not recorded which). This chain uses TRBV7-2 with TRBJ2-5; no clear D gene. The sample taken for sequencing was blood, either unsorted or a sorted T cell fraction (not recorded which). CDR3 in amino acids: CASSPQTGETQYF. DNA for the CDR3: TGTGCCAGCAGCCCCCAGACCGGTGAGACCCAGTACTTC.